These T cell receptor beta chains were read from a single sample in a study of blood T cells in healthy people across ages. TCRdb re-derived calls from the 5' RACE reads in MiXCR, one entry per CDR3 protein. The profile covers some 880,000 distinct CDR3 sequences, with 36% appearing a single time and 10% to 15% taken by the ten largest. The sample consisted of blood. These receptors were obtained from a man between 18 and 35 years old in good health. Each CDR3 is given with its conserved first and last residue. The D gene is left open where the match is weak. Clone sizes are given selectively: once, few, many, or a class where the clone is expanded.

j_call v_call clone_size d_call cdr3_aa cdr3_nt
TRBJ2-4 TRBV6-5 . . CASSPIRAAKNIQYF TGTGCCAGCAGTCCAATCCGGGCAGCCAAAAACATTCAGTACTTC
TRBJ1-1 TRBV3-1 . . CASTTGFMNTEAFF TGTGCCAGCACCACAGGGTTTATGAACACTGAAGCTTTCTTT
TRBJ2-5 TRBV29-1 . . CSVEERALGGTQYF TGCAGCGTTGAAGAGCGGGCACTGGGTGGTACCCAGTACTTC
TRBJ2-2 TRBV20-1 . . CSAQLPNTGELVF TGCAGTGCTCAGTTACCGAACACCGGGGAGCTGGTTTTT
TRBJ1-1 TRBV6-1 . TRBD1 CASSDRGFTEAFF TGTGCCAGCAGTGACAGGGGGTTCACTGAAGCTTTCTTT
TRBJ2-7 TRBV13 once . CASSLEEGGEPHEQYF TGTGCCAGCAGCTTAGAAGAGGGGGGGGAGCCCCACGAGCAGTACTTC
TRBJ2-1 TRBV28 . . CASRRTAYNEQFF TGTGCCAGCCGTCGGACAGCCTACAATGAGCAGTTCTTC
TRBJ2-1 TRBV12-3/TRBV12-4 many . CASSLAREQFF TGTGCCAGCAGTTTAGCACGGGAGCAGTTCTTC
TRBJ2-1 TRBV25-1 . TRBD2 CASNYGGTSVNEQFF TGTGCCAGCAACTATGGGGGGACTAGCGTAAATGAGCAGTTCTTC
TRBJ2-5 TRBV7-2 many . CASSLAGADLGQTQYF TGTGCCAGCAGCTTAGCAGGGGCCGATTTAGGGCAGACCCAGTACTTC
TRBJ2-1 TRBV10-3 . TRBD1 CAISGPTDRGFYEQFF TGTGCCATCAGTGGGCCTACGGACAGGGGGTTCTACGAGCAGTTCTTC
TRBJ2-5 TRBV12-3/TRBV12-4 many . CASTPYRKQETQYF TGTGCCAGCACCCCATACAGAAAGCAAGAGACCCAGTACTTC
TRBJ2-5 TRBV12-3/TRBV12-4 . . CASSLTPLIQETQYF TGTGCCAGCAGTTTAACGCCGCTAATCCAGGAGACCCAGTACTTC
TRBJ2-7 TRBV4-3 . TRBD1 CASSQDPGQGYEQYF TGCGCCAGCAGCCAAGATCCGGGACAGGGCTACGAGCAGTACTTC
TRBJ1-1 TRBV28 few TRBD1 CASSWGTGEGNTEAFF TGTGCCAGCAGTTGGGGGACAGGGGAGGGAAACACTGAAGCTTTCTTT
TRBJ2-5 TRBV7-2 many . CASSWDKVQETQYF TGTGCCAGCAGCTGGGACAAAGTCCAAGAGACCCAGTACTTC
TRBJ1-5 TRBV20-1 . TRBD1 CSAFGTGGWNQPQHF TGCAGTGCTTTTGGGACAGGGGGTTGGAATCAGCCCCAGCATTTT
TRBJ1-1 TRBV12-3/TRBV12-4 few . CAVNIGLMNTEAFF TGTGCCGTCAACATCGGACTCATGAACACTGAAGCTTTCTTT
TRBJ2-5 TRBV6-5 . . CASSGLRAQETQYF TGTGCCAGCAGTGGATTAAGAGCCCAAGAGACCCAGTACTTC
TRBJ2-1 TRBV4-1 . . CASSQAGSGYNEQFF TGCGCCAGCAGCCAAGCCGGGTCTGGCTACAATGAGCAGTTCTTC
TRBJ1-1 TRBV19 . . CASTPAVRVYMNTEAFF TGTGCCAGTACCCCAGCGGTCCGAGTCTATATGAACACTGAAGCTTTCTTT
TRBJ1-2 TRBV29-1 many . CSVGLQGMRDGYTF TGCAGCGTTGGCCTTCAGGGGATGCGCGATGGCTACACCTTC
TRBJ2-4 TRBV15 . . CATSTGTGFGNIQYF TGTGCCACCAGCACGGGAACGGGGTTTGGAAACATTCAGTACTTC
TRBJ1-1 TRBV20-1 . TRBD1 CSARLDRRTEAFF TGCAGTGCTAGATTGGACAGGCGGACTGAAGCTTTCTTT
TRBJ1-6 TRBV24-1 few . CATSEANSPLHF TGTGCCACCAGTGAGGCTAATTCACCCCTCCACTTT
TRBJ1-2 TRBV5-1 . . CASSIRPWGPLSYTF TGCGCCAGCAGCATCAGACCGTGGGGGCCACTAAGCTACACCTTC
TRBJ2-3 TRBV5-1 . TRBD2 CASSVTPTSGETDTQYF TGCGCCAGCAGCGTCACCCCAACTAGCGGGGAAACAGATACGCAGTATTTT
TRBJ1-6 TRBV27 . TRBD1 CASSSTGVVAPLHF TGTGCCAGCAGTTCGACAGGGGTTGTCGCACCCCTCCACTTT
TRBJ2-7 TRBV20-1 few . CSAGGQTSTYEQYF TGCAGTGCCGGAGGGCAGACGTCCACCTACGAGCAGTACTTC
TRBJ2-2 TRBV29-1 few . CSVIPGTNTGELFF TGCAGCGTAATTCCGGGGACCAACACCGGGGAGCTGTTTTTT
TRBJ1-1 TRBV4-3 . . CASSRDAGVNTEAFF TGCGCCAGCAGCCGAGACGCAGGAGTGAACACTGAAGCTTTCTTT
TRBJ2-7 TRBV7-2 . . CAGSFRGYEQYF TGTGCCGGCAGCTTCCGTGGGTACGAGCAGTACTTC
TRBJ2-7 TRBV12-3/TRBV12-4 . TRBD1 CASSFGSGGEQYF TGTGCCAGCAGTTTTGGTTCAGGGGGAGAGCAGTACTTC
TRBJ2-7 TRBV4-2 few . CASSQDLGLGRAYF TGTGCCAGCAGCCAAGATCTCGGGTTGGGTCGCGCGTACTTC
TRBJ2-1 TRBV4-1 . TRBD1 CASSQDLGGSGNNEQFF TGCGCCAGCAGCCAAGATCTAGGGGGCTCAGGAAACAATGAGCAGTTCTTC
TRBJ1-1 TRBV14 . . CASSQDFGQLNTEAFF TGTGCCAGCAGCCAAGATTTTGGACAACTGAACACTGAAGCTTTCTTT
TRBJ1-2 TRBV20-1 few TRBD1 CSARDLSETGHFYGYTF TGCAGTGCTAGAGATCTGAGTGAGACAGGGCACTTCTATGGCTACACCTTC